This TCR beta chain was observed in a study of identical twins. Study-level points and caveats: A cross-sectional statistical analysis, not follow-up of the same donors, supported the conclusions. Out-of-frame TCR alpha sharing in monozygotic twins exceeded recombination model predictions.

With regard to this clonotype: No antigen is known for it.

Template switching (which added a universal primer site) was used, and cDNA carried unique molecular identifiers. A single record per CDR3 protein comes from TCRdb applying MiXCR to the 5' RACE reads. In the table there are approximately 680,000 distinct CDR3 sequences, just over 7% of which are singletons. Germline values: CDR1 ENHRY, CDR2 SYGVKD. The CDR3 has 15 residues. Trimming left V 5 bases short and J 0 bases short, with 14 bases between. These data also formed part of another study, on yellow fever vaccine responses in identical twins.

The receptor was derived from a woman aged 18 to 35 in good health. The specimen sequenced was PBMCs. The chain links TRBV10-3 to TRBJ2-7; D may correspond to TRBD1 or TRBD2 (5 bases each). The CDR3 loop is CAISIRDGSSYEQYF. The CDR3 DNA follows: TGTGCCATCAGTATCCGGGACGGAAGCTCCTACGAGCAGTACTTC.